The 6 T cell receptor beta chains presented below share a single source sample, sequenced in a study of Tregs in tolerant kidney transplant recipients. Recipients received nonmyeloablative bone marrow transplants from related graft donors, with transient mixed chimerism. Clones were read by immunoSEQ multiplex PCR, and TCRdb kept only the in-frame ones, dropping some. Among 20,000 to 25,000 clones listed, roughly 80% were seen once. This specimen was CD8+ T cells from blood (PBMCs), taken 6 months after the transplant. Receptor source: a human patient who received a combined kidney and bone marrow transplant. A subset of T cells may come from the graft donor.

J is TRBJ2-3 and V is TRBV2; TRBD2 matches at 8 bases. V lost 0 bases to trimming and J lost 3 bases; unmatched junction nucleotides: 11. Germline assignment: CDR1 SNHLY and CDR2 FYNNEI. This CDR3 has 18 residues. CDR3 residues: CASSEAPLGAGGTDTQYF. DNA for the CDR3: TGTGCCAGCAGTGAAGCGCCACTAGGGGCGGGAGGTACAGATACGCAGTATTTT.

This chain links TRBV9 with TRBJ2-1, with TRBD2 identical over 7 bases. V gave up 3 bases and J gave up 2 bases; unmatched junction bases: 5. From germline, CDR1 is SGDLS and CDR2 YYNGEE. CDR3 length: 15 amino acids. The CDR3: CASSGSGAPYNEQFF. CDR3 coding DNA: TGTGCCAGCAGCGGGAGCGGGGCCCCCTACAATGAGCAGTTCTTC. Looking up the rest from reference TRBV9 and TRBJ2-1 gives the full variable domain: DSGVTQTPKHLITATGQRVTLRCSPRSGDLSVYWYQQSLDQGLQFLIQYYNGEERAKGNILERFSAQQFPDLHSELNLSSLELGDSALYFCASSGSGAPYNEQFFGPGTRLTVL.

The rearrangement joins TRBV7-9 to TRBJ2-1; TRBD2 might be the D (6 bases). Germline V gene lookup returns CDR1 SEHNR and CDR2 FQNEAQ (reference sequence). V gave up 3 bases and J gave up 0 bases, with 15 bases separating them. The CDR3 has 17 amino acids. This chain's CDR3 is CASSFTARESSYNEQFF. For the CDR3, the DNA is TGTGCCAGCAGCTTCACCGCACGGGAGTCCTCCTACAATGAGCAGTTCTTC. Supplemented by reference TRBV7-9 and TRBJ2-1, the full variable domain reads DTGVSQNPRHKITKRGQNVTFRCDPISEHNRLYWYRQTLGQGPEFLTYFQNEAQLEKSRLLSDRFSAERPKGSFSTLEIQRTEQGDSAMYLCASSFTARESSYNEQFFGPGTRLTVL.

The chain employs TRBV7-9 and TRBJ2-1; a weak D match, TRBD2 (6 bases). From germline, CDR1 is SEHNR and CDR2 FQNEAQ (reference sequence). The CDR3 extends over 17 amino acids. V was shortened by 3 bases and J by 8 bases, with 23 bases between the two germline ends. The CDR3 nucleotides are TGTGCCAGCAGCTTCCCGTTAGCTGGCGGGAAACCCTATGAGCAGTTCTTC. This translates into CASSFPLAGGKPYEQFF. Complete variable domain (other parts from reference TRBV7-9 and TRBJ2-1): DTGVSQNPRHKITKRGQNVTFRCDPISEHNRLYWYRQTLGQGPEFLTYFQNEAQLEKSRLLSDRFSAERPKGSFSTLEIQRTEQGDSAMYLCASSFPLAGGKPYEQFFGPGTRLTVL.

The chain couples TRBV30 to TRBJ2-3; a weak D match, TRBD1 (6 bases). The V gene lost 0 bases and the J gene lost 5 bases, with 6 bases spanning the gap. The CDR3 spans 12 residues. Germline V CDR1 and CDR2: GTSNPN, SVGIG (reference sequence). The CDR3 DNA follows: TGTGCCTGGAGTGTAGGGGGAGATACGCAGTATTTT. It yields the protein CAWSVGGDTQYF.

This clone appeared once. The chain employs TRBV2 and TRBJ2-7, with TRBD1 identical over 8 bases. This CDR3 is built from 16 residues. V gave up 8 bases and J gave up 0 bases; unmatched junction bases: 12. Germline V gives CDR1 SNHLY, CDR2 FYNNEI. The CDR3 sequence is CASHGQGLVNSYEQYF. The CDR3, as DNA: TGTGCCAGCCATGGACAGGGATTAGTAAACTCCTACGAGCAGTACTTC.